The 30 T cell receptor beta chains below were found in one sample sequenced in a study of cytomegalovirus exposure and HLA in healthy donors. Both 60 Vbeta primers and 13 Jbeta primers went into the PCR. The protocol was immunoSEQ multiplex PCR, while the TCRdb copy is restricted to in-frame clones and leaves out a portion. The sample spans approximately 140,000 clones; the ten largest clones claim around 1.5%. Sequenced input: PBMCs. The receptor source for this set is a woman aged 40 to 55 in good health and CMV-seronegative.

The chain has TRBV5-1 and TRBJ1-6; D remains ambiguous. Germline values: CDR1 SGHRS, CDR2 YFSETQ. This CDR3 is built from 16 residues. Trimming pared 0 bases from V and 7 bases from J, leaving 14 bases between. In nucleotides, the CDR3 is TGCGCCAGCAGCTTGGAGGTAGTAGCTGACAATTCACCCCTCCACTTT. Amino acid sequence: CASSLEVVADNSPLHF.

CDR3 amino acids: CASSLERDRGETQYF. The CDR3 DNA is TGCGCCAGCAGCTTGGAACGGGACAGAGGAGAGACCCAGTACTTC. The chain combines TRBV5-1 with TRBJ2-5; 7 bases align to TRBD1. There are 15 residues in the CDR3. Germline values: CDR1 SGHRS, CDR2 YFSETQ. After removal of 0 bases from V and 4 bases from J, the junction contained 6 bases not matched to a gene.

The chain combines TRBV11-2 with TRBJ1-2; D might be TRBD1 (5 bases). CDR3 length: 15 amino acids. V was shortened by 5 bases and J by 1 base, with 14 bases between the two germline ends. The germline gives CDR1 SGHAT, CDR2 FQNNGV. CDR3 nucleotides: TGTGCCAGCAGCCGTGGAGGGGCCATTAACTATGGCTACACCTTC. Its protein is CASSRGGAINYGYTF.

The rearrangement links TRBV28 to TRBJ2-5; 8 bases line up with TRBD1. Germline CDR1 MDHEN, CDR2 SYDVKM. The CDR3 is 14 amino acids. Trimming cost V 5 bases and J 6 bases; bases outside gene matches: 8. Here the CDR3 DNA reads TGTGCCAGCAGTACCTCAGGGGGCGGGAAGACCCAGTACTTC. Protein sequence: CASSTSGGGKTQYF.

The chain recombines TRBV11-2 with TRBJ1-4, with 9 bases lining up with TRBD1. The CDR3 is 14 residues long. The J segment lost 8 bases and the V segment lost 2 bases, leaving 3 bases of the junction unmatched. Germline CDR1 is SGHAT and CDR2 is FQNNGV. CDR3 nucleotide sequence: TGTGCCAGCAGCTTAATCGGACAGGGGGAAAAACTGTTTTTT. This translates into CASSLIGQGEKLFF.

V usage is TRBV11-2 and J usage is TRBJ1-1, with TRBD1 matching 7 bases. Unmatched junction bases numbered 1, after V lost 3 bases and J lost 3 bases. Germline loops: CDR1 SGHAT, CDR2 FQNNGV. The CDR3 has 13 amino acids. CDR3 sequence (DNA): TGTGCCAGCAGCTTTACAGGGGACACTGAAGCTTTCTTT. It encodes CASSFTGDTEAFF.

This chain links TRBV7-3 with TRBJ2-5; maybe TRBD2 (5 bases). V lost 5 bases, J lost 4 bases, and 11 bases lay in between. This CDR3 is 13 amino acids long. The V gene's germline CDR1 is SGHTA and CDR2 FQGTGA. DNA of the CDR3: TGTGCCAGCAGCCCGGTGGGGAGAGAGACCCAGTACTTC. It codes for CASSPVGRETQYF. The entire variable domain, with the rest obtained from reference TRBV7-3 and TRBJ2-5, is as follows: GAGVSQTPSNKVTEKGKYVELRCDPISGHTALYWYRQSLGQGPEFLIYFQGTGAADDSGLPNDRFFAVRPEGSVSTLKIQRTERGDSAVYLCASSPVGRETQYFGPGTRLLVL.

The chain's CDR3 is CASSIQQGYGYTF. The DNA for the CDR3 is TGTGCCAGTAGTATACAACAGGGTTATGGCTACACCTTC. The chain has TRBV19 and TRBJ1-2, with a weak D call TRBD1 (6 bases). V was trimmed by 2 bases and J by 5 bases, leaving 9 bases between them. This CDR3 has 13 residues. Germline assignment: CDR1 LNHDA and CDR2 SQIVND (reference sequence).

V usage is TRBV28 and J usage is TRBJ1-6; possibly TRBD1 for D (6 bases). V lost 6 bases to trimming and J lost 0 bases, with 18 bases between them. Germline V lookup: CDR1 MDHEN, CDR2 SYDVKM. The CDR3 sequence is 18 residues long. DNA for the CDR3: TGTGCCAGCAGACGGGGGGTTCTGGACAGCTCCTATAATTCACCCCTCCACTTT. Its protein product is CASRRGVLDSSYNSPLHF.

The DNA for the CDR3 is TGTGCCAGCAGTTACAGGGGCGACAATCAGCCCCAGCATTTT. It encodes CASSYRGDNQPQHF. The rearrangement links TRBV6-5 to TRBJ1-5, with a weak D call TRBD1 (5 bases). From germline, CDR1 is MNHEY and CDR2 SVGAGI. V was pared by 2 bases and J by 3 bases, with 8 bases between. The CDR3 contains 14 residues.

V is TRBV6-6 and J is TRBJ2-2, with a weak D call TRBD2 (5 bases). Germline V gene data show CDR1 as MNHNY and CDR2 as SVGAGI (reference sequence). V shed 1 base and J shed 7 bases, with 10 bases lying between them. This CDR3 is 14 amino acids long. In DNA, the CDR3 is TGTGCCAGCAGTTACTTTCCGGGAAACGGGGAGCTGTTTTTT. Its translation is CASSYFPGNGELFF.

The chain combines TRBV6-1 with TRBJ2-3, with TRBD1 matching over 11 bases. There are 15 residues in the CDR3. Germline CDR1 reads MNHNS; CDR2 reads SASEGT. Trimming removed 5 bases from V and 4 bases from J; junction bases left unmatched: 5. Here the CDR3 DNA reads TGTGCCAGCAGTTCCGGGACAGGGGGAGCAGATACGCAGTATTTT. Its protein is CASSSGTGGADTQYF.

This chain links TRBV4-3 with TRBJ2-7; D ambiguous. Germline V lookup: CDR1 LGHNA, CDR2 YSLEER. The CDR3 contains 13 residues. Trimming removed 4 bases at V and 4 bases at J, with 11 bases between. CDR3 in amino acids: CASSRSSRYEQYF. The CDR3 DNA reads TGCGCCAGCAGCCGATCCTCGAGGTACGAGCAGTACTTC.

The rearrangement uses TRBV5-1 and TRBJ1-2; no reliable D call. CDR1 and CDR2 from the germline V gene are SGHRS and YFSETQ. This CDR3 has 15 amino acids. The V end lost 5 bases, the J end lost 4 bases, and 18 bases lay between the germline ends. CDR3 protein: CASRRLFTESYGYTF. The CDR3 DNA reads TGCGCCAGCAGACGTCTCTTCACGGAGAGCTATGGCTACACCTTC. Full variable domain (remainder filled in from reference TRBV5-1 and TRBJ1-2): KAGVTQTPRYLIKTRGQQVTLSCSPISGHRSVSWYQQTPGQGLQFLFEYFSETQRNKGNFPGRFSGRQFSNSRSEMNVSTLELGDSALYLCASRRLFTESYGYTFGSGTRLTVV.

CDR3 sequence (DNA): TGTGCCAGCAGCTTAGTTACTAGCGTTTCCTACGAGCAGTACTTC. It codes for CASSLVTSVSYEQYF. The chain recombines TRBV7-2 with TRBJ2-7, with 7 nucleotides matching TRBD2. The length of the CDR3 is 15 residues. Germline values: CDR1 SGHTA, CDR2 FQGNSA. With 1 base clipped from V and 1 base from J, the junction kept 4 bases outside the gene matches.

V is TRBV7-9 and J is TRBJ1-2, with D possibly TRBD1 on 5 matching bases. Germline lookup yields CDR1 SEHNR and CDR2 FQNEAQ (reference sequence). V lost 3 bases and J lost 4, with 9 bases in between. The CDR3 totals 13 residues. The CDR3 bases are TGTGCCAGCAGCTTCCAGGGTTCCTATGGCTACACCTTC. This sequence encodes CASSFQGSYGYTF.

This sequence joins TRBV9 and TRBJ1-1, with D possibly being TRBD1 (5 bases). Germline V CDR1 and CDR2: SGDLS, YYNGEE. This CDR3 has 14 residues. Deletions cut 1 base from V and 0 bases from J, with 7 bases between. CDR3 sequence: CASSVTTVNTEAFF. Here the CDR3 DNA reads TGTGCCAGCAGCGTAACGACAGTGAACACTGAAGCTTTCTTT. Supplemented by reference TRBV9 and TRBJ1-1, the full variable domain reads DSGVTQTPKHLITATGQRVTLRCSPRSGDLSVYWYQQSLDQGLQFLIQYYNGEERAKGNILERFSAQQFPDLHSELNLSSLELGDSALYFCASSVTTVNTEAFFGQGTRLTVV.

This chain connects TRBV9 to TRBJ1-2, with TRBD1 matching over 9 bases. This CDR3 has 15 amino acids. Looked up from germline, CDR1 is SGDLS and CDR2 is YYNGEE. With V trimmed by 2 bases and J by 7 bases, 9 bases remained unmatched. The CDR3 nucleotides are TGTGCCAGCAGCGTGGCCGGACAGGGGACAGGTGGCTACACCTTC. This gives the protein CASSVAGQGTGGYTF.

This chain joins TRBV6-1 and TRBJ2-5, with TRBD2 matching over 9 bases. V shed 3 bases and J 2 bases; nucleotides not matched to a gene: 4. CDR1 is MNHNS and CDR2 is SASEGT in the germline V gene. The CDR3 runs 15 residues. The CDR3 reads CASSDYSGGQETQYF. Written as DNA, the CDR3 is TGTGCCAGCAGTGACTATAGCGGGGGACAAGAGACCCAGTACTTC.

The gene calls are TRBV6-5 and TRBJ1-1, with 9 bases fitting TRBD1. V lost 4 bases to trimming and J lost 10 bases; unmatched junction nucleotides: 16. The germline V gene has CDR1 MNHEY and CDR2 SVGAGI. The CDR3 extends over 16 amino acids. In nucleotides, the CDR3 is TGTGCCAGCAGTTTCACCCGGGACAGGGTACTAGGTCTAGCTTTCTTT. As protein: CASSFTRDRVLGLAFF.

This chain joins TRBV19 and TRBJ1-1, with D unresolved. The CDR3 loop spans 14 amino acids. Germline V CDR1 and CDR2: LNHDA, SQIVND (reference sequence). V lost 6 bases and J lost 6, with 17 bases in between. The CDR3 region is CASRTRHGWAEAFF. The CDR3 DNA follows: TGTGCCAGTAGGACCAGGCACGGATGGGCTGAAGCTTTCTTT.

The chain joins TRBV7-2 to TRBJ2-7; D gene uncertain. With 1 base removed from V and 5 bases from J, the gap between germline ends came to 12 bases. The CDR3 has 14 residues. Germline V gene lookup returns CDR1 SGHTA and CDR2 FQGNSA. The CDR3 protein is CASSLVSSQDEQYF. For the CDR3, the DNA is TGTGCCAGCAGCTTAGTGTCATCCCAGGACGAGCAGTACTTC.

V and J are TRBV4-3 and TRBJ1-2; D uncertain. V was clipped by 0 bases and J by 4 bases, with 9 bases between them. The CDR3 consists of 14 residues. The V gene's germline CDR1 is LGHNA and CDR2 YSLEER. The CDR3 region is CASSQDLASYGYTF. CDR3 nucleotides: TGCGCCAGCAGCCAAGATCTAGCGTCCTATGGCTACACCTTC.

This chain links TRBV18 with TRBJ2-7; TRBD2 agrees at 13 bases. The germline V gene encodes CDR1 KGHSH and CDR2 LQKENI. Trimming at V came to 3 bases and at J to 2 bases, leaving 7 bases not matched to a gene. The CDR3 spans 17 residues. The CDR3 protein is CASSPGLAGAPTYEQYF. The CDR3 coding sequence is TGTGCCAGCTCACCTGGACTAGCGGGGGCTCCAACCTACGAGCAGTACTTC.

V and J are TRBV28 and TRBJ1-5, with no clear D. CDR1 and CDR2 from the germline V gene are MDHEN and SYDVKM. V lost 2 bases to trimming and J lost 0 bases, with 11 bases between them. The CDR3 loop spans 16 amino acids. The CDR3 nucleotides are TGTGCCAGCAGTTTACCCGTGAGGGCTAGCAATCAGCCCCAGCATTTT. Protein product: CASSLPVRASNQPQHF. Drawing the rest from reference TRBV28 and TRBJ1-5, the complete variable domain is DVKVTQSSRYLVKRTGEKVFLECVQDMDHENMFWYRQDPGLGLRLIYFSYDVKMKEKGDIPEGYSVSREKKERFSLILESASTNQTSMYLCASSLPVRASNQPQHFGDGTRLSIL.

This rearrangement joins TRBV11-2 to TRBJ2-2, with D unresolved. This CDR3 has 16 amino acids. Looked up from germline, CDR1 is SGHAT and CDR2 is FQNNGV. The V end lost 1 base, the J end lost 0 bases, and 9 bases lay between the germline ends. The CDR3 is CASSLVSSANTGELFF. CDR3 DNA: TGTGCCAGCAGCTTAGTTTCCAGCGCGAACACCGGGGAGCTGTTTTTT.

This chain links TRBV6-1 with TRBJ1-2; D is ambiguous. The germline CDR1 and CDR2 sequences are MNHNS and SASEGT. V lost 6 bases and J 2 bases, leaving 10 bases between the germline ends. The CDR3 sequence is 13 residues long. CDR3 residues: CASRSGNNYGYTF. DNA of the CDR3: TGTGCCAGCAGATCGGGAAACAACTATGGCTACACCTTC.

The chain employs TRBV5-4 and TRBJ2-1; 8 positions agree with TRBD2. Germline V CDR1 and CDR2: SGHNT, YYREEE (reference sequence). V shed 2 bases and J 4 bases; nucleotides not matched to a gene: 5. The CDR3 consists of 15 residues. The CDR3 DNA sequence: TGTGCCAGCAGCTTAGGCGGGGGGAGTTACAATGAGCAGTTCTTC. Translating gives CASSLGGGSYNEQFF.

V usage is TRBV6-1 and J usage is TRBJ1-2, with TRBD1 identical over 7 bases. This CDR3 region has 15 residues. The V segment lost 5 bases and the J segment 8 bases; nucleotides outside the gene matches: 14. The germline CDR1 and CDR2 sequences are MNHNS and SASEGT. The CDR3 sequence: CASSPAGTAPYGYTF. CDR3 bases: TGTGCCAGCAGTCCGGCCGGGACAGCCCCTTACGGCTACACCTTC.

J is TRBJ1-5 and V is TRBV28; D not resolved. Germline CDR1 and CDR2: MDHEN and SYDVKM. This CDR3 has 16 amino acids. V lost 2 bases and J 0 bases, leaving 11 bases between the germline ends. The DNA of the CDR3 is TGTGCCAGCAGTTTACCCCGAGTGTATAGCAATCAGCCCCAGCATTTT. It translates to CASSLPRVYSNQPQHF.